The clone carrying this T cell receptor beta chain was detected a few times. Its antigen remains unidentified. The length of the CDR3 is 13 residues. Trimming removed 4 bases from V and 4 bases from J, with 8 bases in between. The germline V gene encodes CDR1 LNHDA and CDR2 SQIVND (reference sequence). Markers CD45RO/CCR7/CD25/CD127/CD95/CD27 served to sort CD4+ naive, central memory, regulatory and stem cell-like memory cells. This sample was included in a study of beta chain features in type 1 diabetes. Study in general: Sorted cells examined across all samples numbered roughly 99,000,000. Study-level results: More deletions and fewer insertions at VDJ junctions were seen in type 1 diabetes patients. Highly expressing activated T cells could be over-counted with a cDNA template. TCRB CDR3 length was moderately but significantly reduced in all four CD4+ subsets of Type 1 diabetes patients.

What was sequenced were expressed TCRB transcripts, since all of the isolated RNA had been reverse transcribed. The repertoire was sequenced with immunoSEQ multiplex PCR; TCRdb's copy has only in-frame clones and lacks some. The sample carries roughly 180,000 clones, roughly 8% recorded once. The TCR sequence derives from a young man with type 1 diabetes. The chain carries TRBV19 and TRBJ1-5; no definite D call. Sequences were obtained from central memory CD4+ T cells from blood. The CDR3 nucleotides read TGTGCCAGTAGTAACCGCGAGAATCAGCCCCAGCATTTT. Amino acids: CASSNRENQPQHF.